This T cell receptor beta chain is drawn from a study of radiotherapy plus CTLA-4 blockade in lung cancer. The CDR3 extends over 17 amino acids. Per germline, CDR1 SGHVS and CDR2 FNYEAQ. V dropped 5 bases and J dropped 9; count of bases not matched to a gene: 15. The repertoire was sequenced with immunoSEQ multiplex PCR; TCRdb's copy has only in-frame clones and lacks some. The sample shows around 40,000 clones, about 85% of them seen only once. The sequencing here drew on peripheral blood, taken from a patient treated with radiotherapy plus ipilimumab. The chain combines TRBV7-6 with TRBJ1-4, with 10 bases fitting TRBD1. This clonotype was sampled from a human donor with non-small cell lung cancer who had stable disease on radiotherapy plus ipilimumab. The CDR3 loop is CASSPRGRDRGPQKLFF. CDR3 nucleotide sequence: TGTGCCAGCAGCCCCAGGGGTCGGGACAGGGGTCCCCAAAAACTGTTTTTT.